This T cell receptor (beta chain) was observed in a study of T cell responses to AZD1222 COVID-19 vaccine. Data came from immunoSEQ multiplex PCR; TCRdb stores just in-frame clones and leaves some out. The sample has 35,000 to 50,000 clones; about 82% are singletons. V was clipped by 3 bases and J by 7 bases; unmatched bases: 4. Germline CDR1 PRHDT, CDR2 FYEKMQ (reference sequence). CDR3 size: 14 residues. Overall study findings and caveats: Of the AZD1222 recipients, only six or seven were seropositive at baseline.

To note about this clone: Its antigen is unidentified.

The TCR comes from an adult who received the MenACWY meningococcal vaccine as a control. This chain connects TRBV13 to TRBJ2-1; TRBD2 matches at 9 bases. The sequencing here drew on peripheral blood, taken 28 days after the second dose of the MenACWY control vaccine. The CDR3 bases are TGTGCCAGCAGCTTCTCGAGCGGGAGGAATGAGCAGTTCTTC. Translating gives CASSFSSGRNEQFF.